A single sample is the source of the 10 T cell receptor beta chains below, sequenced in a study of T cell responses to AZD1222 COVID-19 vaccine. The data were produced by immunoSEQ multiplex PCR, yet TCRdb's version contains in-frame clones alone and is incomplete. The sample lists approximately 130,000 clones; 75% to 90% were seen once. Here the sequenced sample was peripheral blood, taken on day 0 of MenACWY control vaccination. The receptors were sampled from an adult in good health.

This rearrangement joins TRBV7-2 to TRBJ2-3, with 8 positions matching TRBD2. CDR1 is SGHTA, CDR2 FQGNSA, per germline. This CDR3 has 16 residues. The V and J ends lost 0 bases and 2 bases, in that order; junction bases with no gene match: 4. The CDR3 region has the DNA TGTGCCAGCAGCTTAGCGCGACTAGCGACCACAGATACGCAGTATTTT. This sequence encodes CASSLARLATTDTQYF. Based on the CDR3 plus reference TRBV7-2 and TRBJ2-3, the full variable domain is GAGVSQSPSNKVTEKGKDVELRCDPISGHTALYWYRQSLGQGLEFLIYFQGNSAPDKSGLPSDRFSAERTGGSVSTLTIQRTQQEDSAVYLCASSLARLATTDTQYFGPGTRLTVL.

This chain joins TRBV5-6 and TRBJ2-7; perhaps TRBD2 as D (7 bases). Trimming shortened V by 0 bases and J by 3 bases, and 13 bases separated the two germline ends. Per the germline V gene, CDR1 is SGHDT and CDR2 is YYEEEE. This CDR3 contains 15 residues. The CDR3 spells CASSLVGGGGYEQYF. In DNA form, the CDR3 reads TGTGCCAGCAGCTTGGTGGGGGGAGGGGGCTACGAGCAGTACTTC.

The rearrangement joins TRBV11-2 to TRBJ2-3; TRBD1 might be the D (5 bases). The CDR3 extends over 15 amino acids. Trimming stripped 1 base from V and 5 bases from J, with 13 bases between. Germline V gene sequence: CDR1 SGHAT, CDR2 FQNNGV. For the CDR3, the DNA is TGTGCCAGCAGCTTAGTTCGTGTCAGGGAAGATACGCAGTATTTT. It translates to CASSLVRVREDTQYF.

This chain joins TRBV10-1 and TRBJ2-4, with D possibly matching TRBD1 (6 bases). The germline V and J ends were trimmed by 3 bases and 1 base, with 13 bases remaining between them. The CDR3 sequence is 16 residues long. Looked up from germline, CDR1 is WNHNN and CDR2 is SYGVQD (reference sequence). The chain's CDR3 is CASSDTGPDAKNIQYF. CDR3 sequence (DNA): TGCGCCAGCAGTGATACAGGGCCAGATGCCAAAAACATTCAGTACTTC.

CDR3 loop: CASSYVTEAFF. CDR3 DNA sequence: TGTGCCAGCAGTTACGTTACTGAAGCTTTCTTT. This chain uses TRBV6-6 with TRBJ1-1, with no clear D. V dropped 2 bases and J dropped 5 bases, with 3 bases sitting between them. Germline V gives CDR1 MNHNY, CDR2 SVGAGI (reference sequence). The length of the CDR3 is 11 residues.

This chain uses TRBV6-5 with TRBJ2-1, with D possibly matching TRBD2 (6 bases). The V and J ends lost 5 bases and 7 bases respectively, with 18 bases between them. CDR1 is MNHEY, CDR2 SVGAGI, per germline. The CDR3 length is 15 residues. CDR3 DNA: TGTGCCAGCAGTAGGGAGGCCGGAGTTGGGAATGAGCAGTTCTTC. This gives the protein CASSREAGVGNEQFF.

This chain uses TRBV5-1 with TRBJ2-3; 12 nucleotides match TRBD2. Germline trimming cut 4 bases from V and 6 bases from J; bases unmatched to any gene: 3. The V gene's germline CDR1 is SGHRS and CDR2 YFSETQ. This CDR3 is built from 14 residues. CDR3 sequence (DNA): TGCGCCAGCAGCGGGGGGACTAGCGGGGATACGCAGTATTTT. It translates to CASSGGTSGDTQYF.

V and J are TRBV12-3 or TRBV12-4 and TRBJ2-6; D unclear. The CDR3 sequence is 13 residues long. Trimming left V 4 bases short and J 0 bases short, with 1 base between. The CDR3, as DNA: TGTGCCAGCAGTTCCTCTGGGGCCAACGTCCTGACTTTC. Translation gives CASSSSGANVLTF.

CDR3 in amino acids: CASHRDGQETQYF. The CDR3 DNA is TGTGCCAGCCACCGGGACGGACAAGAGACCCAGTACTTC. The chain is built from TRBV5-6 and TRBJ2-5; D may be TRBD1 or TRBD2 (5 bases each). This CDR3 comprises 13 residues. V lost 7 bases, J lost 2 bases, and 12 bases lay in between. CDR1 and CDR2 from the germline V gene are SGHDT and YYEEEE.

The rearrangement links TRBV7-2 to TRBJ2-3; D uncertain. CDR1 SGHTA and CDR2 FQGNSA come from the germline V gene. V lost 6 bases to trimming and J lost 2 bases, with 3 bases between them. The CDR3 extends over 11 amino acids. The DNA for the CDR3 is TGTGCCAGCAGTTACACAGATACGCAGTATTTT. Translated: CASSYTDTQYF.